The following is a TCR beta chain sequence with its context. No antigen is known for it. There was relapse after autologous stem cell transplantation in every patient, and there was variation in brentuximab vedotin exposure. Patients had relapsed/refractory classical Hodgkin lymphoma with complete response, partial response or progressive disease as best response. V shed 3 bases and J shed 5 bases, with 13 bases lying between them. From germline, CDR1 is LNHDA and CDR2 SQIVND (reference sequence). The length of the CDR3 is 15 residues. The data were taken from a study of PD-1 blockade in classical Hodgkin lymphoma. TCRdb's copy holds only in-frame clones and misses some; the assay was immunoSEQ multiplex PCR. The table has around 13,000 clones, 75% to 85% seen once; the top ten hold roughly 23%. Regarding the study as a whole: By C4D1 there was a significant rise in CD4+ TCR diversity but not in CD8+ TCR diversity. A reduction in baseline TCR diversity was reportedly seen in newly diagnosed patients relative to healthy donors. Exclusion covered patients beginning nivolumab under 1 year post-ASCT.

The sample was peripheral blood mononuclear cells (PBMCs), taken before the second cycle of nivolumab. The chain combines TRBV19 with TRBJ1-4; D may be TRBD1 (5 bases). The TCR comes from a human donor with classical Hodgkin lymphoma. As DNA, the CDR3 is TGTGCCAGTAGTATTCAGGGAACCTTAAATGAAAAACTGTTTTTT. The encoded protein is CASSIQGTLNEKLFF.